The rows below give T cell receptor beta chains drawn from one sample of a study of cytomegalovirus exposure and HLA in healthy donors. Clones were sequenced by immunoSEQ multiplex PCR, and TCRdb holds only the in-frame ones, with some missing. The data contain under 200,000 clones, 77% of them singletons. Sequenced: PBMCs. These TCRs come from a woman aged 40 to 50 in good health and CMV-seropositive. The CDR3 runs from the conserved cysteine through the conserved F or W. The order of the fields is J gene, D gene, clone size, V gene, CDR3 DNA, CDR3 protein. The D gene is left open where the match is weak. Expanded clones get a size class; other rows say once, few or many, or leave the size out.

J gene: TRBJ2-2; D gene: TRBD2; clone size: -; V gene: TRBV9; CDR3 DNA: TGTGCCAGCAGCCCTTGGGGTAGCGGGGGTACCGGGGAGCTGTTTTTT; CDR3 protein: CASSPWGSGGTGELFF
J gene: TRBJ2-7; D gene: TRBD2; clone size: -; V gene: TRBV7-2; CDR3 DNA: TGTGCCAGCGCTAGCGGGGGGGCGTACGAGCAGTACTTC; CDR3 protein: CASASGGAYEQYF
J gene: TRBJ1-2; D gene: -; clone size: -; V gene: TRBV7-2; CDR3 DNA: TGTGCCAGCAGCCCTGGGGGCCTTGACGAATACACCTTC; CDR3 protein: CASSPGGLDEYTF
J gene: TRBJ2-5; D gene: -; clone size: -; V gene: TRBV30; CDR3 DNA: TGTGCCTGGAGTGTACACGGAGGGATGGAGACCCAGTACTTC; CDR3 protein: CAWSVHGGMETQYF
J gene: TRBJ2-7; D gene: TRBD2; clone size: -; V gene: TRBV7-2; CDR3 DNA: TGTGCCAGCAGCCCCACTAGCGGGAGGAGGGAGCAGTACTTC; CDR3 protein: CASSPTSGRREQYF
J gene: TRBJ1-1; D gene: TRBD1; clone size: few; V gene: TRBV4-3; CDR3 DNA: TGCGCCAGCAGCCAAGAACAGGGGGCAAGCACTGAAGCTTTCTTT; CDR3 protein: CASSQEQGASTEAFF
J gene: TRBJ2-1; D gene: TRBD1; clone size: -; V gene: TRBV5-1; CDR3 DNA: TGCGCCAGCAGCTTGGTGGGACAGGAGAACAATGAGCAGTTCTTC; CDR3 protein: CASSLVGQENNEQFF
J gene: TRBJ1-6; D gene: -; clone size: -; V gene: TRBV6-5; CDR3 DNA: TGTGCCAGCAGTCTCGGACTAGGGAATTCACCCCTCCACTTT; CDR3 protein: CASSLGLGNSPLHF
J gene: TRBJ1-2; D gene: TRBD1; clone size: -; V gene: TRBV20-1; CDR3 DNA: TGCGGTACAGGGGGCTTTTATGGCTACACCTTC; CDR3 protein: CGTGGFYGYTF
J gene: TRBJ1-2; D gene: -; clone size: -; V gene: TRBV7-2; CDR3 DNA: TGTGCCAGCAGCTTAGACAGGGCCTCATATGGCTACACCTTC; CDR3 protein: CASSLDRASYGYTF
J gene: TRBJ1-1; D gene: -; clone size: -; V gene: TRBV29-1; CDR3 DNA: TGCAGCGTTGATGAACAGAGCACTGAAGCTTTCTTT; CDR3 protein: CSVDEQSTEAFF
J gene: TRBJ2-4; D gene: TRBD1; clone size: -; V gene: TRBV11-2; CDR3 DNA: TGTGCCAGCAGGCACCCGGGACAGGGAATTGGCAAAAACATTCAGTACTTC; CDR3 protein: CASRHPGQGIGKNIQYF
J gene: TRBJ2-3; D gene: -; clone size: -; V gene: TRBV7-9; CDR3 DNA: TGTGCCAGCAGCTCATCAGATACGCAGTATTTT; CDR3 protein: CASSSSDTQYF
J gene: TRBJ2-6; D gene: TRBD1; clone size: -; V gene: TRBV5-6; CDR3 DNA: TGTGCCAGCACCCGGACAGGATTTAACTCTGGGGCCAACGTCCTGACTTTC; CDR3 protein: CASTRTGFNSGANVLTF
J gene: TRBJ1-4; D gene: TRBD1; clone size: -; V gene: TRBV7-9; CDR3 DNA: TGTGCCAGCCGGGGACAGGGAACCGAAAAACTGTTTTTT; CDR3 protein: CASRGQGTEKLFF
J gene: TRBJ1-4; D gene: TRBD1; clone size: -; V gene: TRBV16; CDR3 DNA: TGTGCCAGCAGCCCACGAGACAGGGACACTAATGAAAAACTGTTTTTT; CDR3 protein: CASSPRDRDTNEKLFF
J gene: TRBJ2-7; D gene: TRBD1; clone size: -; V gene: TRBV10-3; CDR3 DNA: TGTGCCATCAGCGAGGGGACAGGGCGCTCCTACGAGCAGTACTTC; CDR3 protein: CAISEGTGRSYEQYF
J gene: TRBJ2-7; D gene: TRBD1; clone size: -; V gene: TRBV5-5; CDR3 DNA: TGTGCCAGCAGCTTGATGGGGACAGATGCGCCCTACGAGCAGTACTTC; CDR3 protein: CASSLMGTDAPYEQYF
J gene: TRBJ1-2; D gene: -; clone size: -; V gene: TRBV7-2; CDR3 DNA: TGTGCCAGCAGCTTAACCCTTACAGGACAGTCCTATGGCTACACCTTC; CDR3 protein: CASSLTLTGQSYGYTF
J gene: TRBJ1-6; D gene: TRBD1; clone size: -; V gene: TRBV5-6; CDR3 DNA: TGTGCCAGCAGCTTCCGGACAGGGATGAGCTCCTATAATTCACCCCTCCACTTT; CDR3 protein: CASSFRTGMSSYNSPLHF
J gene: TRBJ1-1; D gene: TRBD1; clone size: -; V gene: TRBV29-1; CDR3 DNA: TGCAGCGTCAATACGCCTATACCGGGACAGGGTTTTTTGAACACTGAAGCTTTCTTT; CDR3 protein: CSVNTPIPGQGFLNTEAFF
J gene: TRBJ2-7; D gene: TRBD2; clone size: -; V gene: TRBV4-1; CDR3 DNA: TGCGCCAGCAGCCAAGCCGGCGGGAGGGCAAGTGAGCAGTACTTC; CDR3 protein: CASSQAGGRASEQYF
J gene: TRBJ1-4; D gene: TRBD1; clone size: -; V gene: TRBV4-3; CDR3 DNA: TGCGCCAGCAGCCAAGACGGACAGGGGAATATGGCTAATGAAAAACTGTTTTTT; CDR3 protein: CASSQDGQGNMANEKLFF
J gene: TRBJ2-1; D gene: TRBD2; clone size: -; V gene: TRBV7-8; CDR3 DNA: TGTGCCAGCAACAAAGCGGGAGGGCCCTCCAATGAGCAGTTCTTC; CDR3 protein: CASNKAGGPSNEQFF